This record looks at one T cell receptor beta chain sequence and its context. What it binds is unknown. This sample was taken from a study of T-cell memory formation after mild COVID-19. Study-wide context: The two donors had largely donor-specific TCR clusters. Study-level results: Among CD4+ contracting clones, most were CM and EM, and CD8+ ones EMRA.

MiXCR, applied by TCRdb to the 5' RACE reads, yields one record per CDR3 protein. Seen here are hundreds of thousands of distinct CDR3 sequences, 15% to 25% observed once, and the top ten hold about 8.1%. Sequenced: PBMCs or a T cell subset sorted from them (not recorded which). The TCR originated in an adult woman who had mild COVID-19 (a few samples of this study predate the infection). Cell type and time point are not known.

CDR3 amino acids: CATSDQPVMDSYTDTQYF. For the CDR3, the DNA is TGTGCCACCAGTGACCAACCCGTAATGGACTCTTACACAGATACGCAGTATTTT. The V call is TRBV24-1, the J call TRBJ2-3, with a weak D call TRBD2 (5 bases). V dropped 4 bases and J dropped 2 bases, with 21 bases sitting between them. The CDR3 has 18 amino acids. Germline V lookup: CDR1 KGHDR, CDR2 SFDVKD.